These 10 T cell receptor beta chains were all obtained from the same sample, sequenced in a study of CD4 T cells in relation to SARS-CoV-2 and coronaviruses. Antigens for these TCRs are unknown. The unexposed donors gave CD4+ T cells in 2011-2018, prior to COVID-19. Isolation of CD4+ T cells took place after roughly nine days in culture. Sequencing was performed with immunoSEQ multiplex PCR; in TCRdb, only in-frame clones are kept and a portion is missing. The table lists more than 20,000 clones, around 73% of them singletons. Input material: CD4+ T cells from PBMCs, cultured in vitro. Receptors were obtained from a human donor in good health.

The rearrangement links TRBV6-2 or TRBV6-3 to TRBJ2-5; TRBD2 agrees at 14 bases. Germline V gene data show CDR1 as MNHEY and CDR2 as SVGEGT. The J segment lost 5 bases and the V segment lost 2 bases, leaving 13 bases of the junction unmatched. The CDR3 totals 19 residues. CDR3 DNA: TGTGCCAGCAGTTACACGACAAGCCGACGACTAGCGGGGGGGGAGACCCAGTACTTC. Translating gives CASSYTTSRRLAGGETQYF.

This clone was counted a few times. V gene TRBV10-3 combines with J gene TRBJ2-2, with 8 nucleotides matching TRBD1. Per germline, CDR1 ENHRY and CDR2 SYGVKD. V dropped 5 bases and J dropped 0; count of bases not matched to a gene: 2. The CDR3 contains 15 residues. The CDR3: CAISLRGPNTGELFF. CDR3 DNA: TGTGCCATCAGTCTCAGGGGGCCGAACACCGGGGAGCTGTTTTTT.

This clone has only one observation. The chain has TRBV7-2 and TRBJ2-1; TRBD1 agrees at 7 bases. The germline gives CDR1 SGHTA, CDR2 FQGNSA. The V and J ends lost 1 base and 3 bases, in that order; junction bases with no gene match: 3. CDR3 length equals 15 residues. CDR3 sequence reads: CASSLVGTDYNEQFF. The CDR3 DNA reads TGTGCCAGCAGCTTAGTAGGGACAGACTACAATGAGCAGTTCTTC.

The rearrangement links TRBV18 to TRBJ2-5; the D is unclear. The CDR3 sequence is 13 residues long. Deletions cut 0 bases from V and 4 bases from J, with 6 bases between. Germline-derived CDR1 and CDR2 are KGHSH and LQKENI. The CDR3 is CASSPPAGETQYF. The CDR3 DNA sequence: TGTGCCAGCTCACCACCGGCTGGAGAGACCCAGTACTTC.

This rearrangement joins TRBV27 to TRBJ2-1, with TRBD2 as a possible D gene (6 bases). The CDR3 is made up of 16 amino acids. Germline V CDR1 and CDR2: MNHEY, SMNVEV (reference sequence). Trimming took 6 bases from V and 3 from J, leaving 18 bases between them. CDR3 sequence: CASSGRLDSVYNEQFF. The DNA for the CDR3 is TGTGCCAGCAGCGGAAGACTAGACTCCGTCTACAATGAGCAGTTCTTC.

V usage is TRBV19 and J usage is TRBJ2-7; D might be TRBD2 (6 bases). The germline V gene has CDR1 LNHDA and CDR2 SQIVND (reference sequence). With 6 bases removed from V and 3 bases from J, the gap between germline ends came to 15 bases. The CDR3 has 14 amino acids. CDR3 nucleotides: TGTGCCAGTAGCCAGGGAGGTGGCTACTACGAGCAGTACTTC. Translation: CASSQGGGYYEQYF.

This chain uses TRBV2 with TRBJ2-5; D not certain. Germline CDR1 and CDR2: SNHLY and FYNNEI. V lost 6 bases to trimming and J lost 5 bases, with 16 bases between them. This CDR3 contains 14 residues. The CDR3, as DNA: TGTGCCAGCAGCGCCCTTGGGGTATCGGAGACCCAGTACTTC. Residues: CASSALGVSETQYF.

The CDR3 coding sequence is TGCGCCAGCAGCTGGGGGAGCGGGGGGGCCTATGAGCAGTTCTTC. It yields the protein CASSWGSGGAYEQFF. This chain uses TRBV5-1 with TRBJ2-1; TRBD2 aligns across 10 bases. V dropped 3 bases and J dropped 8; count of bases not matched to a gene: 8. CDR1 is SGHRS and CDR2 is YFSETQ in the germline V gene. This CDR3 spans 15 amino acids.

This chain uses TRBV5-4 with TRBJ2-2; 10 bases line up with TRBD1. V dropped 2 bases and J dropped 5; count of bases not matched to a gene: 6. Germline CDR1 SGHNT, CDR2 YYREEE (reference sequence). The CDR3 is 16 residues long. The CDR3 sequence: CASSFRDRGGTGELFF. The CDR3 DNA reads TGTGCCAGCAGCTTTCGGGACAGGGGTGGGACCGGGGAGCTGTTTTTT.

In its sample, this clone was seen a few times. The rearrangement uses TRBV11-2 and TRBJ1-1, with a weak D call TRBD1 (5 bases). Between the trimmed V and J ends, which lost 5 bases and 4 bases, there was a span of 11 bases. The CDR3 has 13 amino acids. Germline CDR1 and CDR2: SGHAT and FQNNGV. The CDR3 loop is CASSRGSGTEAFF. In DNA form, the CDR3 reads TGTGCCAGCAGCCGGGGGTCGGGCACTGAAGCTTTCTTT.